Reported below is one T cell receptor beta chain. Assay: immunoSEQ multiplex PCR; the TCRdb copy retains only in-frame clones and omits some. The sample contains about 28,000 clones, approximately 93% of which appear only once. This specimen comes from a study of blood T cell repertoires in COVID-19. Study-level background: Both acute and convalescent COVID-19 samples were obtained from the United States, Italy and Spain. PBMCs, B-cell-depleted T cells, or T cells provided the cDNA or gDNA that made up the material.

Seattle's enrolled individuals joined amid active infection and were then monitored longitudinally. CDR3 length equals 15 residues. V was clipped by 4 bases and J by 6 bases, with 19 bases between them. Looked up from germline, CDR1 is MDHEN and CDR2 is SYDVKM. This chain uses TRBV28 with TRBJ2-7; tentatively, D is TRBD1 (5 bases). Sequencing input: peripheral blood. The sequence came from a woman in her 70s with COVID-19, enrolled during active disease. CDR3 protein: CASSSGQGPFGEQYF. DNA for the CDR3: TGTGCCAGCAGTTCAGGTCAGGGCCCGTTTGGCGAGCAGTACTTC.